This T cell receptor (beta chain) was obtained from a study of T-cell reconstitution after alpha-beta-depleted transplantation in children. Regarding the study as a whole: In patients about two months after transplant, alpha-beta T cells reportedly arose from several hundred expanded graft clones. The origin of high day-60 TCRbeta diversity in some patients lay in surviving recipient T cells and thymic progenitors. Newly made T cells mostly supplied T-cell counts and diversity one year after transplant.

The TCRbeta library was prepared with unique molecular identifiers. TCRdb reprocessed the PCR reads with MiXCR, giving one entry per CDR3 protein. The data show 700,000 to 850,000 distinct CDR3 sequences, with 16% seen just once and approximately 4.5% held by the top ten. Trimming left V 0 bases short and J 4 bases short, with 9 bases between. Per germline, CDR1 SGHRS and CDR2 YFSETQ. The CDR3 totals 14 residues. On this clonotype itself: What it recognizes is unknown.

The gene calls are TRBV5-1 and TRBJ2-3; a possible D gene is TRBD1 (6 bases). The sequenced sample was PBMCs, mostly from graft donor cells, obtained 360 days after TCRalphabeta/CD19-depleted stem cell transplant. This clonotype originated in a male patient between 10 and 17 years old who had a stem cell transplant for acute lymphoblastic leukemia, so the T cells may come from the graft donor. This CDR3 reads CASSLENRADTQYF. In DNA form, the CDR3 reads TGCGCCAGCAGCTTGGAAAACAGGGCAGATACGCAGTATTTT.